Sequencing of this T cell receptor (beta chain) was carried out in a study of shared clonotypes between healthy human individuals. When replicate PCRs were run on sorted subsets, they used 200 ng DNA, approximately 27,000 T cell genomes. Here immunoSEQ multiplex PCR was the method, and the copy in TCRdb shows in-frame clones only, minus some. This sample has a few million clones, with around 90% found just once. Regarding this clone: One end of the junction is discordant with germline, which a read error may explain.

The source is a man in his late teens or twenties in good health. The sequenced sample consisted of naive CD4+ T cells sorted from blood. Documented subset: CD45RA+ positively selected.

This CDR3 reads CASTTGGQGTTNF. The CDR3 region has the DNA TGTGCCAGCACCACCGGGGGACAGGGGACGACCAACTTC. The chain combines TRBV6-5 with TRBJ2-7; 10 bases match TRBD1. CDR3 length equals 13 residues. Germline V CDR1 and CDR2: MNHEY, SVGAGI.